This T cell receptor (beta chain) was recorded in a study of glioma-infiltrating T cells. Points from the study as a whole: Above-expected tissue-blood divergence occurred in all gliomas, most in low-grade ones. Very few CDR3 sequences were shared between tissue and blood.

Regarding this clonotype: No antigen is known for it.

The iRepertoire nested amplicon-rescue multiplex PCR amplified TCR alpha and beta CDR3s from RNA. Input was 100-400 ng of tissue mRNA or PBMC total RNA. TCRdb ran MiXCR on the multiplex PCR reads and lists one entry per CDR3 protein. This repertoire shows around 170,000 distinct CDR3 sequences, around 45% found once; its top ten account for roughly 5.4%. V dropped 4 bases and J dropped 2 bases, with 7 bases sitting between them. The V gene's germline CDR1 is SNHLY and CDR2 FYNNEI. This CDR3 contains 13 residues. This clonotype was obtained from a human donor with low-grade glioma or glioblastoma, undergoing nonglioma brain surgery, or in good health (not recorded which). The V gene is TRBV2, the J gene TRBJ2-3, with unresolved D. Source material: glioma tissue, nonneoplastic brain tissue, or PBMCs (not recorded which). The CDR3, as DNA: TGTGCCAGCAGTGCTGTCCCCACAGATACGCAGTATTTT. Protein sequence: CASSAVPTDTQYF.